The 18 T cell receptor beta chains listed next were all sequenced from one sample in a study of post-analysis software for immune sequencing data. Study results and caveats: The study found TRBV5-6, TRBV5-1 and TRBV20-1 among a few TRBV segments more frequent in patients than controls.

cDNA libraries of TCR beta carried unique molecular identifiers. TCRdb independently ran MiXCR on the PCR reads; one entry per CDR3 protein. The data show roughly 800,000 distinct CDR3 sequences, approximately 53% seen once. These receptors are not linked to any known antigen. Material: blood. These receptor sequences come from a girl between 10 and 17 years old with multiple sclerosis.

The chain joins TRBV29-1 to TRBJ2-1, with D perhaps TRBD1 (6 bases). Deletions cut 2 bases from V and 0 bases from J, with 23 bases between. Germline CDR1 and CDR2: SQVTM and ANQGSEA. CDR3 length equals 19 residues. CDR3 in amino acids: CSVETGQGFFLSSYNEQFF. CDR3 bases: TGCAGCGTTGAAACTGGGCAGGGGTTTTTCCTGAGCTCCTACAATGAGCAGTTCTTC.

The CDR3 loop is CASSFNRASNTEAFF. CDR3 DNA sequence: TGTGCCAGCAGCTTTAACAGGGCTTCGAACACTGAAGCTTTCTTT. The V call is TRBV5-5, the J call TRBJ1-1, with TRBD1 as a possible D gene (6 bases). Germline CDR1 SGHKS, CDR2 YYEKEE (reference sequence). The CDR3 is 15 residues long. V was clipped by 2 bases and J by 1 base, with 12 bases between them.

The chain is built from TRBV5-1 and TRBJ1-2; D is unresolved. There are 12 residues in the CDR3. Looked up from germline, CDR1 is SGHRS and CDR2 is YFSETQ. Trimming shortened V by 4 bases and J by 6 bases, and 10 bases separated the two germline ends. The CDR3 DNA follows: TGCGCCAGCAGCGTCCCCGGGGATGGCTACACCTTC. The encoded protein is CASSVPGDGYTF. Full variable domain (remainder filled in from reference TRBV5-1 and TRBJ1-2): KAGVTQTPRYLIKTRGQQVTLSCSPISGHRSVSWYQQTPGQGLQFLFEYFSETQRNKGNFPGRFSGRQFSNSRSEMNVSTLELGDSALYLCASSVPGDGYTFGSGTRLTVV.

A word on this clonotype: A junction boundary mismatches the germline segment, possibly from a read error. The chain links TRBV7-7 to TRBJ2-2; D gene uncertain. The CDR3 runs 13 residues. Per germline, CDR1 SSHAT and CDR2 FNYEAQ (reference sequence). The CDR3 sequence: CASSQGRTGELFF. CDR3 in DNA: TGTGCTAGCAGCCAAGGGCGCACCGGGGAGCTGTTTTTT.

The chain is built from TRBV7-2 and TRBJ2-5; a weak D match, TRBD1 (6 bases). Per germline, CDR1 SGHTA and CDR2 FQGNSA. This CDR3 spans 15 amino acids. Trimming removed 3 bases at V and 6 bases at J, with 17 bases between. CDR3 sequence (DNA): TGTGCCAGCAGCTTGGGAACAGGGCTTAGAAAGACCCAGTACTTC. Translating gives CASSLGTGLRKTQYF.

The chain couples TRBV20-1 to TRBJ2-4; perhaps TRBD2 as D (5 bases). The DNA matches TRBJ2-7 better at its end, which makes the J call doubtful. This CDR3 has 14 residues. Germline V gene sequence: CDR1 DFQATT, CDR2 SNEGSKA (reference sequence). The CDR3, as DNA: TGCAGTGCTAGAGCTTCAAGCGGCCGGGGCGAGCAGTACTTC. Protein: CSARASSGRGEQYF.

The CDR3 DNA reads as TGTGCCAGCAGGGGGACTAGCGGGAAATGGATAGGGTTCAATGAGCAGTTCTTC. Protein sequence: CASRGTSGKWIGFNEQFF. The chain uses TRBV25-1 and TRBJ2-1; 13 bases map to TRBD2. With 6 bases clipped from V and 6 bases from J, the junction kept 14 bases outside the gene matches. Germline V gene sequence: CDR1 MGHDK, CDR2 SYGVNS. The CDR3 length is 18 residues.

The genes are TRBV6-1 and TRBJ2-7; 9 bases align to TRBD2. Germline-derived CDR1 and CDR2 are MNHNS and SASEGT. Trimming removed 6 bases from V and 3 bases from J; junction bases left unmatched: 9. The CDR3 runs to 15 residues. The CDR3 loop is CASSPLAGEIYEQYF. CDR3 sequence (DNA): TGTGCCAGCAGCCCCTTAGCGGGGGAGATCTACGAGCAGTACTTC.

The chain joins TRBV5-1 to TRBJ2-2, with 7 bases fitting TRBD1. V lost 3 bases to trimming and J lost 1 base; unmatched junction nucleotides: 6. The CDR3 runs 16 residues. The germline CDR1 and CDR2 sequences are SGHRS and YFSETQ. The CDR3 bases are TGCGCCAGCAGCTCCAAGACAGGGATGAACACCGGGGAGCTGTTTTTT. Residues: CASSSKTGMNTGELFF. The full variable domain, completed using reference TRBV5-1 and TRBJ2-2, is KAGVTQTPRYLIKTRGQQVTLSCSPISGHRSVSWYQQTPGQGLQFLFEYFSETQRNKGNFPGRFSGRQFSNSRSEMNVSTLELGDSALYLCASSSKTGMNTGELFFGEGSRLTVL.

The gene calls are TRBV12-3 or TRBV12-4 and TRBJ2-1; tentative D call: TRBD2 (7 bases). The germline V and J ends were trimmed by 6 bases and 8 bases, with 14 bases remaining between them. The CDR3 covers 13 residues. The CDR3 sequence: CASRPQGRDEQFF. The CDR3 bases are TGTGCCAGCAGGCCCCAGGGGAGGGATGAGCAGTTCTTC.

This clonotype was recorded a few times. The chain carries TRBV20-1 and TRBJ2-1; 8 nucleotides line up with TRBD2. The CDR3 extends over 16 amino acids. The ends lost 2 bases at V and 10 bases at J; junction bases unmatched: 16. Germline V gene sequence: CDR1 DFQATT, CDR2 SNEGSKA (reference sequence). The CDR3 nucleotides read TGCAGTGCTAGACCCCTGGGTGGCGGGGGGAGGGACGAGCAGTTCTTC. Translated, it gives CSARPLGGGGRDEQFF.

The CDR3 here is CASSLVGTEANTGELFF. The CDR3 DNA follows: TGTGCCAGCAGCTTAGTAGGGACAGAGGCTAACACCGGGGAGCTGTTTTTT. The J gene is TRBJ2-2, the V gene TRBV7-3; the match to TRBD1 covers 7 bases. CDR1 is SGHTA, CDR2 FQGTGA, per germline. Trimming cost V 2 bases and J 2 bases; bases outside gene matches: 8. The CDR3 is 17 residues long. Full variable domain (outside the CDR3, taken from reference TRBV7-3 and TRBJ2-2): GAGVSQTPSNKVTEKGKYVELRCDPISGHTALYWYRQSLGQGPEFLIYFQGTGAADDSGLPNDRFFAVRPEGSVSTLKIQRTERGDSAVYLCASSLVGTEANTGELFFGEGSRLTVL.

The table lists this clonotype with a few counts. The gene calls are TRBV11-2 and TRBJ2-1, with no clear D. From germline, CDR1 is SGHAT and CDR2 FQNNGV. The CDR3 spans 14 residues. Trimming left V 0 bases short and J 4 bases short, with 7 bases between. Here the CDR3 DNA reads TGTGCCAGCAGCTTAGAGTTGTCTTACAATGAGCAGTTCTTC. Its protein product is CASSLELSYNEQFF.

This clonotype was observed a few times. V gene TRBV20-1 combines with J gene TRBJ1-1; D call uncertain. Germline V gene data show CDR1 as DFQATT and CDR2 as SNEGSKA (reference sequence). This CDR3 contains 11 residues. The DNA for the CDR3 is TGCAGCGGGTGGGTGGGGACTGAAGCTTTCTTT. Its protein is CSGWVGTEAFF.

J is TRBJ2-7 and V is TRBV20-1, with 9 nucleotides matching TRBD2. The CDR3 contains 14 residues. Germline CDR1 DFQATT, CDR2 SNEGSKA (reference sequence). The junction had 5 bases not matched to a gene; V was cut back by 0 bases and J by 5 bases. In DNA form, the CDR3 reads TGCAGTGCTAGAGAAGTAGCGGGAGCTCACGAGCAGTACTTC. It encodes CSAREVAGAHEQYF.

This clonotype was picked up a small number of times. V is TRBV5-1 and J is TRBJ2-7; D possibly corresponds to TRBD1 (5 bases). CDR3 length: 14 residues. Germline CDR1 is SGHRS and CDR2 is YFSETQ. V shed 6 bases and J shed 7 bases, with 20 bases lying between them. DNA of the CDR3: TGCGCCAGCACCTCCGTGGGGCCTACGAGGGAGCAGTACTTC. Translating it yields CASTSVGPTREQYF.

V gene TRBV5-1 combines with J gene TRBJ2-3; 8 nucleotides match TRBD2. Trimming took 3 bases from V and 5 from J; bases not matched to a gene: 2. Germline V gene sequence: CDR1 SGHRS, CDR2 YFSETQ. This CDR3 has 13 residues. CDR3 bases: TGCGCCAGCAGCTCGGGGGGGCAAGATACGCAGTATTTT. As protein: CASSSGGQDTQYF.

The chain couples TRBV20-1 to TRBJ2-1; D perhaps matches TRBD1 (5 bases). CDR1 is DFQATT, CDR2 SNEGSKA, per germline (reference sequence). The V and J ends lost 5 bases and 8 bases respectively, with 19 bases between them. The CDR3 spans 14 residues. CDR3 protein: CSAPASWGGYEQFF. CDR3 nucleotides: TGCAGTGCTCCGGCGAGCTGGGGCGGTTATGAGCAGTTCTTC.